The TCR beta chain under discussion was sequenced for a study of CXCR3 chemokines and chemotherapy response in bladder cancer. TCRdb recomputed calls from the PCR reads with MiXCR, one row per CDR3 protein. This table holds about 8,100 distinct CDR3 sequences, 10% to 15% found once. This clonotype is judged medium-sized. The CDR3 has 16 residues. Unmatched junction bases numbered 5, after V lost 3 bases and J lost 0 bases. The germline CDR1 and CDR2 sequences are LNHDA and SQIVND (reference sequence). The genes are TRBV19 and TRBJ1-1; 9 bases are shared with TRBD1. The sequence was collected from a human donor with bladder cancer that responded to neoadjuvant chemotherapy. This specimen was taken from a patient whose treatment included neoadjuvant chemotherapy. CDR3: CASSIRTGVLNTEAFF. CDR3 nucleotide sequence: TGTGCCAGTAGTATCAGGACAGGGGTTCTGAACACTGAAGCTTTCTTT.